These 22 T cell receptor beta chains share one sample of origin, sequenced in a study of blood T cell repertoires in COVID-19 (dated by TCRdb to 2018 to 2021). Library preparation used the immunoSEQ multiplex PCR assay. TCRdb took over this immuneACCESS table, retaining in-frame rearrangements with V and J assigned. Such tables are incomplete; in checked studies, under half of the missing clones stem from an unresolved V gene, and the remainder is unexplained. For this sample there are fewer than 50,000 clones; roughly 74% appear just once. Clones ranked in the top ten supply around 64% of the sample. Sample: peripheral blood. Receptors were obtained from a man older than 75 with acute or convalescent COVID-19.

The gene calls are TRBV19 and TRBJ2-3, with TRBD1 matching over 7 bases. V was pared by 4 bases and J by 1 base, with 5 bases of the junction left unmatched. The CDR3 consists of 15 residues. Germline V CDR1 and CDR2: LNHDA, SQIVND (reference sequence). CDR3 protein: CASSRGTARTDTQYF. The CDR3 DNA sequence: TGTGCCAGTAGTAGGGGGACAGCGCGCACAGATACGCAGTATTTT.

The chain couples TRBV2 to TRBJ1-3, with D hard to call. This CDR3 spans 15 amino acids. CDR1 and CDR2 from the germline V gene are SNHLY and FYNNEI. V was trimmed by 7 bases and J by 2 bases, leaving 15 bases between them. The CDR3 sequence is CASKREGFTGNTIYF. CDR3 DNA: TGTGCCAGCAAACGGGAAGGGTTTACTGGAAACACCATATATTTT.

This clone was found a few times. V and J are TRBV19 and TRBJ2-2, with TRBD2 identical over 7 bases. The germline V gene has CDR1 LNHDA and CDR2 SQIVND (reference sequence). Losses at the gene ends were 0 bases for V and 6 bases for J; bases not matched to a gene: 10. The CDR3 runs 17 residues. In DNA, the CDR3 is TGTGCCAGTAGTATAGATCGCGGAGGGAGGGTGTCCGGGGAGCTGTTTTTT. As protein: CASSIDRGGRVSGELFF.

The chain has TRBV28 and TRBJ2-7; perhaps TRBD2 as D (7 bases). The germline CDR1 and CDR2 sequences are MDHEN and SYDVKM. The CDR3 loop spans 13 amino acids. Trimming took 8 bases from V and 0 from J, leaving 11 bases between them. In DNA, the CDR3 is TGTGCCAGCGGGGGGGGCCACTCCTACGAGCAGTACTTC. This translates into CASGGGHSYEQYF.

The chain combines TRBV4-1 with TRBJ2-1; D not resolved. The CDR3 length is 14 residues. Trimming shortened V by 5 bases and J by 4 bases, and 12 bases separated the two germline ends. CDR1 and CDR2 (germline): MGHRA, YSYEKL. CDR3 sequence reads: CASSSPVEYNEQFF. For the CDR3, the DNA is TGCGCCAGCAGCAGCCCCGTTGAGTACAATGAGCAGTTCTTC.

This clone was found many times. The chain employs TRBV7-3 and TRBJ1-1; no clear D. The V gene lost 7 bases and the J gene lost 8 bases, with 17 bases spanning the gap. Germline CDR1 SGHTA, CDR2 FQGTGA. CDR3 length: 13 residues. CDR3 in amino acids: CASTPYPGEEAFF. DNA of the CDR3: TGTGCCAGCACCCCGTACCCCGGAGAGGAAGCTTTCTTT.

The chain employs TRBV4-3 and TRBJ2-7; 11 bases fit TRBD2. V dropped 4 bases and J dropped 4; count of bases not matched to a gene: 6. The CDR3 loop spans 15 amino acids. The germline CDR1 and CDR2 sequences are LGHNA and YSLEER. This chain's CDR3 is CASSRVAGGPYEQYF. For the CDR3, the DNA is TGCGCCAGCAGCCGAGTAGCGGGAGGGCCTTACGAGCAGTACTTC.

A few counts support this clone. V usage is TRBV4-1 and J usage is TRBJ2-3; TRBD1 might be the D (5 bases). Deletions cut 6 bases from V and 0 bases from J, with 10 bases between. The CDR3 spans 14 residues. Looked up from germline, CDR1 is MGHRA and CDR2 is YSYEKL. The CDR3 coding sequence is TGCGCCAGCAGAGAAAGGGGAAGCACAGATACGCAGTATTTT. It translates to CASRERGSTDTQYF.

This chain links TRBV7-9 with TRBJ2-4; D may be TRBD1 (5 bases). Germline lookup yields CDR1 SEHNR and CDR2 FQNEAQ (reference sequence). The length of the CDR3 is 15 residues. Trimming pared 0 bases from V and 3 bases from J, leaving 9 bases between. This CDR3 reads CASSLAGVGKNIQYF. The CDR3 coding sequence is TGTGCCAGCAGCTTAGCAGGGGTTGGCAAAAACATTCAGTACTTC. The full variable domain, completed using reference TRBV7-9 and TRBJ2-4, is DTGVSQNPRHKITKRGQNVTFRCDPISEHNRLYWYRQTLGQGPEFLTYFQNEAQLEKSRLLSDRFSAERPKGSFSTLEIQRTEQGDSAMYLCASSLAGVGKNIQYFGAGTRLSVL.

The chain joins TRBV18 to TRBJ1-1; weak D call: TRBD1 (6 bases). With 2 bases removed from V and 9 bases from J, the gap between germline ends came to 13 bases. The length of the CDR3 is 13 residues. Per the germline V gene, CDR1 is KGHSH and CDR2 is LQKENI. The CDR3 DNA reads as TGTGCCAGCTCACCAGAGGACAGAGCCAAAGCTTTCTTT. It is translated as CASSPEDRAKAFF.

The CDR3: CSVYSSNYGYTF. The DNA of the CDR3 is TGCAGCGTCTATTCAAGTAACTATGGCTACACCTTC. The chain combines TRBV29-1 with TRBJ1-2; D ambiguous. Germline V lookup: CDR1 SQVTM, CDR2 ANQGSEA. The CDR3 sequence is 12 residues long. V lost 6 bases and J lost 1, with 9 bases in between.

The gene calls are TRBV3-1 (or the pseudogene TRBV3-2) and TRBJ2-7; TRBD2 agrees at 7 bases. Trimming cost V 5 bases and J 5 bases; bases outside gene matches: 6. Germline CDR1 is LGHDT and CDR2 is YNNKEL (reference sequence). The CDR3 loop spans 13 amino acids. CDR3 amino acids: CASSVREAHEQYF. The CDR3 DNA is TGTGCCAGCAGCGTACGGGAGGCCCACGAGCAGTACTTC.

CDR3 DNA: TGTGCCAGCAGCCTCCTCACCGGGGAGCTGTTTTTT. This codes for CASSLLTGELFF. The J gene is TRBJ2-2, the V gene TRBV3-1 (or the pseudogene TRBV3-2); no reliable D call. Trimming removed 4 bases from V and 4 bases from J, with 4 bases in between. The CDR3 runs to 12 residues. Germline CDR1 LGHDT, CDR2 YNNKEL (reference sequence).

This chain links TRBV5-6 with TRBJ1-3; possibly TRBD1 for D (5 bases). Trimming removed 2 bases from V and 2 bases from J, with 8 bases in between. The germline gives CDR1 SGHDT, CDR2 YYEEEE. The CDR3 runs 14 residues. Written as DNA, the CDR3 is TGTGCCAGCAGCTTCAGGGCAGCTGGAAACACCATATATTTT. The encoded protein is CASSFRAAGNTIYF.

The V gene is TRBV4-1, the J gene TRBJ2-2; TRBD2 matches 8 bases. Unmatched junction bases numbered 13, after V lost 1 base and J lost 6 bases. The germline CDR1 and CDR2 sequences are MGHRA and YSYEKL. This CDR3 comprises 18 residues. CDR3 bases: TGCGCCAGCAGCCAAGTTGGGTCGGGAGGGCCGAGAGCCGGGGAGCTGTTTTTT. It encodes CASSQVGSGGPRAGELFF.

The chain uses TRBV5-1 and TRBJ2-7; no clear D. The length of the CDR3 is 14 residues. Germline V CDR1 and CDR2: SGHRS, YFSETQ. V was trimmed by 0 bases and J by 0 bases, leaving 7 bases between them. CDR3 sequence reads: CASSLVLHSYEQYF. CDR3 coding DNA: TGCGCCAGCAGCTTGGTACTTCACTCCTACGAGCAGTACTTC.

This clone was counted a single time. This sequence joins TRBV18 and TRBJ1-6, with D tentatively TRBD1 (5 bases). CDR1 is KGHSH and CDR2 is LQKENI in the germline V gene. Trimming cost V 1 base and J 8 bases, with 9 bases left between them. The length of the CDR3 is 14 residues. Here the CDR3 reads CASSPLGGDSPLHF. The DNA of the CDR3 is TGTGCCAGCTCACCACTCGGGGGGGATTCACCCCTCCACTTT.

The gene calls are TRBV7-3 and TRBJ2-3; 16 nucleotides line up with TRBD2. The CDR3 is 18 residues long. The germline V gene has CDR1 SGHTA and CDR2 FQGTGA. With V trimmed by 2 bases and J by 7 bases, 9 bases remained unmatched. The CDR3 here is CASSLGLGTSGRAYTQYF. The CDR3 DNA reads TGTGCCAGCAGCTTAGGGCTCGGGACTAGCGGGAGGGCTTATACGCAGTATTTT.

The chain recombines TRBV6-6 with TRBJ1-2, with TRBD1 identical over 10 bases. Per the germline V gene, CDR1 is MNHNY and CDR2 is SVGAGI (reference sequence). V dropped 6 bases and J dropped 7; count of bases not matched to a gene: 5. The CDR3 contains 13 residues. The CDR3: CASSSGQGIGYTF. The CDR3 DNA sequence: TGTGCCAGCAGCTCGGGACAGGGGATTGGCTACACCTTC.

The CDR3 DNA follows: TGTGCCAGCAGGTATTCTAGCGGGTCGACCGGGGAGCTGTTTTTT. Residues: CASRYSSGSTGELFF. The V gene is TRBV6-5, the J gene TRBJ2-2; 8 bases are a match to TRBD2. The V gene's germline CDR1 is MNHEY and CDR2 SVGAGI. The CDR3 covers 15 residues. J lost 5 bases, V lost 6 bases, and 8 bases had no gene match.

In its sample, this clone was seen a few times. The chain is built from TRBV6-2 or TRBV6-3 and TRBJ1-5, with TRBD1 matching 10 bases. V shed 2 bases and J 6 bases; nucleotides not matched to a gene: 10. The CDR3 sequence is 17 residues long. Germline CDR1 is MNHEY and CDR2 is SVGEGT. The CDR3 region has the DNA TGTGCCAGCAGTTACCCTATAAGGACAGGGGGAGGTCAGCCCCAGCATTTT. Translating gives CASSYPIRTGGGQPQHF.

V gene TRBV29-1 combines with J gene TRBJ2-3, with D possibly being TRBD2 (5 bases). The CDR3 extends over 14 amino acids. Germline-derived CDR1 and CDR2 are SQVTM and ANQGSEA. V lost 3 bases to trimming and J lost 2 bases, with 12 bases between them. CDR3 bases: TGCAGCGTTGAGCTGACGGACTTCACAGATACGCAGTATTTT. It yields the protein CSVELTDFTDTQYF.